This TCR beta chain was retrieved from a study of cytotoxic CD8 clonotypes in ibrutinib-treated CLL. The length of the CDR3 is 14 residues. The V end was cut by 4 bases, the J end by 3 bases, with 11 bases between. Germline V gene data show CDR1 as ENHRY and CDR2 as SYGVKD. Profiled with immunoSEQ multiplex PCR; TCRdb holds only in-frame clones, not every one. Of some 80,000 clones listed, about 85% were seen once; the top ten hold roughly 4.8%. This material consisted of PBMCs, taken after 12 months of ibrutinib treatment. The chain couples TRBV10-3 to TRBJ2-3; D gene unclear. The receptor's source is a human donor with chronic lymphocytic leukemia. CDR3 region: CAISVGRRTDTQYF. The DNA of the CDR3 is TGTGCCATCAGTGTAGGCAGGCGGACAGATACGCAGTATTTT.